This entry concerns a single T cell receptor (beta chain). Its antigen remains unidentified. These data belong to a study of blood T cells in healthy people across ages. The study, taken as a whole, reports: Per million T cells, TCR beta diversity dropped roughly linearly as age increased.

For the second PCR, which ran for about 6 to 11 cycles, a sample-barcoded 5' primer and a J-beta primer mix were used. TCRdb reprocessed the 5' RACE reads with MiXCR, giving one entry per CDR3 protein. Among some 1.4 million distinct CDR3 sequences listed, 42% were seen once. The sequence came from a woman between 18 and 29 years old in good health. Source material: blood.

CDR3 loop: CASSLELRAGSGNTIYF. In nucleotides, the CDR3 is TGTGCCAGCAGCTTAGAGTTGCGGGCCGGCTCTGGAAACACCATATATTTT. The chain uses TRBV7-2 and TRBJ1-3; D unclear. Germline-derived CDR1 and CDR2 are SGHTA and FQGNSA. Trimming pared 1 base from V and 0 bases from J, leaving 13 bases between. The CDR3 runs 17 residues.